Each of the 9 T cell receptor beta chains below was sequenced from the same sample in a study of blood T cells in healthy people across ages. Primers used in a second PCR of about 7 to 12 cycles were a sample-barcoded 5' primer and a J-beta primer mix. TCRdb re-derived calls from the 5' RACE reads in MiXCR, one entry per CDR3 protein. Seen here are 600,000 or so distinct CDR3 sequences, about 30% observed once, and the top ten hold around 16%. The specimen was blood. The receptors here all came from a woman of 80 years or more in good health.

As to this clonotype: A clone one base away is much larger, so this may be a read error. The gene calls are TRBV3-1 and TRBJ2-4; no firm D call. The last part of the DNA fits TRBJ2-5 better; the J call may be wrong. The CDR3 spans 15 residues. CDR1 is LGHDT and CDR2 is YNNKEL in the germline V gene (reference sequence). DNA of the CDR3: TGTGCCAGCAGCAAAGTTCTATCCCCCGGAGAGACCCAGTACTTC. Translation: CASSKVLSPGETQYF.

The table lists this clonotype with a few counts. This sequence joins TRBV4-2 and TRBJ1-4, with 8 nucleotides matching TRBD1. The ends lost 0 bases at V and 7 bases at J; junction bases unmatched: 4. The germline V gene encodes CDR1 LGHNA and CDR2 YNFKEQ. CDR3 length: 15 residues. CDR3 region: CASSQDDRGSEKLFF. The CDR3 DNA sequence: TGTGCCAGCAGCCAAGATGACAGGGGCAGTGAAAAACTGTTTTTT.

This clonotype was counted only a few times. This may be a read error, as it is one base from a much larger clone. The V and J genes are TRBV12-3 or TRBV12-4 and TRBJ2-1; D is undetermined. This CDR3 is built from 12 residues. In DNA, the CDR3 is TGTGCCGGCAGTTTTGTACGGAATGAGCAGTTCTTC. Its translation is CAGSFVRNEQFF.

This clonotype was observed a handful of times. This may come from a read error, since a much larger clone is one base off. V is TRBV20-1 and J is TRBJ2-5; TRBD2 agrees at 11 bases. The CDR3 is made up of 15 amino acids. Germline CDR1 is DFQATT and CDR2 is SNEGSKA (reference sequence). Germline trimming cut 3 bases from V and 11 bases from J; bases unmatched to any gene: 14. CDR3 bases: TGCAGTGCTAGCGTCCTAGCGGGGGGAGACAATGAGCAGTACTTC. Translation gives CSASVLAGGDNEQYF.

This clonotype was seen many times. The chain uses TRBV15 and TRBJ2-7, with D uncertain. Germline assignment: CDR1 LNHNV and CDR2 YYDKDF (reference sequence). The V and J ends lost 0 bases and 6 bases respectively, with 3 bases between them. The CDR3 sequence is 11 residues long. Here the CDR3 reads CATSRDLEQYF. The DNA of the CDR3 is TGTGCCACCAGCAGAGACCTCGAGCAGTACTTC.

The sample holds a few counts of this clonotype. This may stem from a read error, because a much larger clone lies one nucleotide away. The chain links TRBV11-1 to TRBJ2-7; tentative D call: TRBD1 (6 bases). Germline V gives CDR1 SGHAT, CDR2 FQDESV (reference sequence). The CDR3 has 14 residues. CDR3 protein: CVSSFRGRSYEQYF. The DNA of the CDR3 is TGTGTCAGCAGCTTCAGGGGCCGCTCCTACGAGCAGTACTTC.

This clonotype has a count of ten or more. The V and J genes are TRBV9 and TRBJ2-5, with 9 bases fitting TRBD1. The CDR3 runs to 14 residues. The germline V gene has CDR1 SGDLS and CDR2 YYNGEE. Trimming took 2 bases from V and 7 from J; bases not matched to a gene: 6. DNA of the CDR3: TGTGCCAGCAGCGTCGGGACAGGGAAGGGGACCCAGTACTTC. Protein: CASSVGTGKGTQYF.

V usage is TRBV6-6 and J usage is TRBJ1-1; D not certain. The CDR3 spans 14 residues. CDR1 and CDR2 (germline): MNHNY, SVGAGI (reference sequence). With 6 bases removed from V and 1 base from J, the gap between germline ends came to 12 bases. The chain's CDR3 is CASRATTGNTEAFF. CDR3 bases: TGTGCCAGCAGGGCGACCACGGGGAACACTGAAGCTTTCTTT.

About this clonotype: A much larger clone differs by one base, so this may be a read error. CDR3 residues: CASSSPGHRPYNEQYF. The DNA of the CDR3 is TGTGCCAGCAGCTCACCGGGACATCGGCCCTACAATGAGCAGTACTTC. The chain has TRBV7-2 and TRBJ2-1, with D possibly being TRBD1 (6 bases). The J call may be faulty, since TRBJ2-7 better matches the DNA end. The length of the CDR3 is 16 residues. Looked up from germline, CDR1 is SGHTA and CDR2 is FQGNSA.